Listed below are T cell receptor beta chains from one sample, sequenced in a study of response to subunit inactivated influenza vaccine. TCRdb re-derived calls from the RT-PCR reads in MiXCR, one entry per CDR3 protein. The sample carries fewer than 750,000 distinct CDR3 sequences, about 15% recorded once. Specimen: PBMCs from blood, collected about 12 days after vaccination. The receptors stem from a man aged 45 to 65 who received an inactivated influenza vaccine. The conserved cysteine and the conserved F or W are not part of the CDR3 here. Each record gives: J gene, V gene, CDR3 protein.

TRBJ1-5 | TRBV12-3/TRBV12-4 | ASSRGTGASQPQH
TRBJ2-7 | TRBV18 | ASSPGTSDYEQY
TRBJ2-1 | TRBV9 | ASSAGLAFYNEQF
TRBJ2-1 | TRBV7-2 | ASSPLTGTREQF
TRBJ2-7 | TRBV18 | ASSPTGGLEQY
TRBJ2-7 | TRBV10-3 | AISEWGRTQDTYEQY
TRBJ2-2 | TRBV7-3 | ASSLNGDYYGELF
TRBJ2-3 | TRBV4-2 | ASSQNLWGGTDTQY
TRBJ2-5 | TRBV10-3 | AISDGVLETQY
TRBJ2-4 | TRBV5-1 | ASSWTTGPKNIQY
TRBJ1-6 | TRBV2 | ASSQELVGPLIQALH